These 25 T cell receptor beta chains were all obtained from the same sample, sequenced in a study of shared clonotypes between healthy human individuals. Sequencing was performed with immunoSEQ multiplex PCR; in TCRdb, only in-frame clones are kept and a portion is missing. The sample has about 2.4 million clones; over 85% are singletons. The sample was naive CD4+ T cells sorted from blood. Indicated subset: CD45RA+ positively selected. These TCRs come from a man between 18 and 29 years old in good health.

The rearrangement joins TRBV6-6 to TRBJ2-4; D call uncertain. The CDR3 covers 14 residues. Per the germline V gene, CDR1 is MNHNY and CDR2 is SVGAGI (reference sequence). The V end was cut by 6 bases, the J end by 0 bases, with 9 bases between. This CDR3 is CASRSDLAKNIQYF. CDR3 nucleotides: TGTGCCAGCAGATCAGATTTAGCCAAAAACATTCAGTACTTC.

The rearrangement uses TRBV5-1 and TRBJ1-5, with 9 positions matching TRBD1. The CDR3 extends over 18 amino acids. J was trimmed by 3 bases and V by 4 bases; bases with no gene match: 14. Germline V lookup: CDR1 SGHRS, CDR2 YFSETQ. CDR3 residues: CASSLGTGPPYPNQPQHF. In DNA, the CDR3 is TGCGCCAGCAGCCTAGGGACAGGGCCTCCTTATCCCAATCAGCCCCAGCATTTT.

The rearrangement uses TRBV4-1 and TRBJ1-2; D unclear. Germline values: CDR1 MGHRA, CDR2 YSYEKL. The CDR3 is 14 amino acids. V lost 2 bases and J 7 bases, leaving 14 bases between the germline ends. This chain's CDR3 is CASSQLIPSAGYTF. CDR3 DNA: TGCGCCAGCAGCCAATTAATCCCCTCCGCTGGCTACACCTTC.

The count of this clone is one. This chain connects TRBV30 to TRBJ2-1, with D perhaps matching TRBD2 (5 bases). Trimming left V 2 bases short and J 4 bases short, with 12 bases between. The CDR3 sequence is 14 residues long. Looked up from germline, CDR1 is GTSNPN and CDR2 is SVGIG (reference sequence). The CDR3 spells CAWSSSAVYNEQFF. The CDR3 bases are TGTGCCTGGAGTAGTAGCGCGGTGTACAATGAGCAGTTCTTC.

This chain joins TRBV5-6 and TRBJ1-1; 7 nucleotides match TRBD1. Germline CDR1 SGHDT, CDR2 YYEEEE. V trimming: 5 bases; J trimming: 2 bases; junction bases outside the gene matches: 6. The CDR3 totals 14 residues. DNA for the CDR3: TGTGCCAGCAGGGAAACAGGGGATAACACTGAAGCTTTCTTT. Translation: CASRETGDNTEAFF.

This clone appeared a few times. Other DNA sequences in the sample encode the same CDR3. The V gene is TRBV5-4, the J gene TRBJ2-7; TRBD2 might be the D (6 bases). The CDR3 extends over 15 amino acids. Germline CDR1 is SGHNT and CDR2 is YYREEE (reference sequence). Trimming shortened V by 4 bases and J by 0 bases, and 14 bases separated the two germline ends. As DNA, the CDR3 is TGTGCCAGCAGCGGGGCGGGACGCATCTCCTACGAGCAGTACTTC. Residues: CASSGAGRISYEQYF. Full variable domain (missing parts from reference TRBV5-4 and TRBJ2-7): ETGVTQSPTHLIKTRGQQVTLRCSSQSGHNTVSWYQQALGQGPQFIFQYYREEENGRGNFPPRFSGLQFPNYSSELNVNALELDDSALYLCASSGAGRISYEQYFGPGTRLTVT.

This chain uses TRBV6-5 with TRBJ2-1; 12 bases are a match to TRBD2. Germline V gene lookup returns CDR1 MNHEY and CDR2 SVGAGI. The CDR3 is made up of 15 amino acids. With 2 bases clipped from V and 7 bases from J, the junction kept 3 bases outside the gene matches. The DNA of the CDR3 is TGTGCCAGCAGTTACGGCCTAGCGGGAGGGAATGAGCAGTTCTTC. Translated: CASSYGLAGGNEQFF.

This chain joins TRBV7-9 and TRBJ1-5, with D maybe TRBD1 (5 bases). Germline CDR1 is SEHNR and CDR2 is FQNEAQ (reference sequence). The CDR3 extends over 15 amino acids. Trimming pared 5 bases from V and 2 bases from J, leaving 13 bases between. CDR3 DNA sequence: TGTGCCAGCAGCCCGGGGCGGGGGGGCAATCAGCCCCAGCATTTT. Its protein is CASSPGRGGNQPQHF.

The V call is TRBV25-1, the J call TRBJ2-7, with D unclear. The germline gives CDR1 MGHDK, CDR2 SYGVNS. V was pared by 0 bases and J by 2 bases, with 14 bases between. The length of the CDR3 is 16 residues. The CDR3 bases are TGTGCCAGCAGTGAATATAGCCGCACAAAAACCTACGAGCAGTACTTC. Its translation: CASSEYSRTKTYEQYF.

This clone has only one observation. The chain combines TRBV6-6 with TRBJ1-6, with 8 bases that match TRBD1. The trim removed 6 bases at V and 4 bases at J, leaving 8 bases unmatched. CDR3 size: 16 residues. The germline V gene encodes CDR1 MNHNY and CDR2 SVGAGI (reference sequence). CDR3 in DNA: TGTGCCAGCAGCACAGACAGGGGAAGGTATAATTCACCCCTCCACTTT. Amino acid sequence: CASSTDRGRYNSPLHF.

This sequence joins TRBV11-3 and TRBJ2-5; D is perhaps TRBD1 (5 bases). Looked up from germline, CDR1 is SGHNT and CDR2 is YENEEA. The length of the CDR3 is 14 residues. Trimming removed 6 bases from V and 2 bases from J, with 13 bases in between. The CDR3 nucleotides read TGTGCCAGCAGTAAAACAGGCGAGCAAGAGACCCAGTACTTC. This gives the protein CASSKTGEQETQYF. Filled out from reference TRBV11-3 and TRBJ2-5, the complete variable domain reads EAGVVQSPRYKIIEKKQPVAFWCNPISGHNTLYWYLQNLGQGPELLIRYENEEAVDDSQLPKDRFSAERLKGVDSTLKIQPAELGDSAVYLCASSKTGEQETQYFGPGTRLLVL.

This clone was seen only a few times. The rearrangement joins TRBV29-1 to TRBJ1-1, with D hard to call. CDR3 length: 11 amino acids. V lost 5 bases and J 3 bases, leaving 7 bases between the germline ends. Germline CDR1 reads SQVTM; CDR2 reads ANQGSEA. The CDR3 nucleotides are TGCAGCGTTAAAGGGTACACTGAAGCTTTCTTT. It codes for CSVKGYTEAFF.

This sequence joins TRBV9 and TRBJ2-3; 7 positions agree with TRBD1. This CDR3 has 12 amino acids. J lost 5 bases, V lost 9 bases, and 6 bases had no gene match. From germline, CDR1 is SGDLS and CDR2 YYNGEE. The CDR3 sequence is CAKWAGGDTQYF. The CDR3 DNA sequence: TGTGCCAAATGGGCAGGGGGAGATACGCAGTATTTT.

V and J are TRBV5-1 and TRBJ2-2, with 9 positions matching TRBD2. The trim removed 4 bases at V and 8 bases at J, leaving 9 bases unmatched. The CDR3 runs 15 residues. Germline V lookup: CDR1 SGHRS, CDR2 YFSETQ. CDR3 protein: CASSPGTSRNGELFF. The CDR3 DNA follows: TGCGCCAGCAGCCCCGGGACTAGCAGGAATGGGGAGCTGTTTTTT.

A note on this clone: The same CDR3 arises from other DNA sequences in this sample as well. J is TRBJ1-1 and V is TRBV6-1; D possibly corresponds to TRBD1 (5 bases). The CDR3 is 13 amino acids. V was pared by 4 bases and J by 1 base, with 7 bases between. Germline loops: CDR1 MNHNS, CDR2 SASEGT. The CDR3 sequence is CASSVGGNTEAFF. DNA for the CDR3: TGTGCCAGCAGTGTTGGGGGGAACACTGAAGCTTTCTTT.

The J gene is TRBJ2-7, the V gene TRBV27; 8 nucleotides line up with TRBD1. V trimming: 5 bases; J trimming: 3 bases; junction bases outside the gene matches: 6. CDR1 and CDR2 (germline): MNHEY, SMNVEV (reference sequence). This CDR3 is 14 amino acids long. The CDR3 loop reads CASSPGDRRYEQYF. DNA for the CDR3: TGTGCCAGCAGTCCCGGGGACAGGCGCTACGAGCAGTACTTC.

The V and J genes are TRBV6-1 and TRBJ2-7; the D gene is possibly TRBD1 (6 bases). Trimming left V 4 bases short and J 3 bases short, with 13 bases between. The CDR3 is 14 residues long. CDR1 is MNHNS and CDR2 is SASEGT in the germline V gene. CDR3 nucleotide sequence: TGTGCCAGCAGTGCTGACAGGCTACGCTACGAGCAGTACTTC. It translates to CASSADRLRYEQYF.

The chain is built from TRBV7-8 and TRBJ1-1, with D hard to call. Trimming stripped 5 bases from V and 4 bases from J, with 14 bases between. Germline CDR1 and CDR2: SGHVS and FQNEAQ. The CDR3 sequence is 14 residues long. CDR3 nucleotides: TGTGCCAGCAGCCCCGGTTTGGGCATCACTGAAGCTTTCTTT. Translation gives CASSPGLGITEAFF.

Comment on this clone: The sample contains more than one DNA sequence encoding this CDR3. The chain recombines TRBV27 with TRBJ2-3; D is perhaps TRBD1 (6 bases). The CDR3 runs 21 residues. Deletions cut 6 bases from V and 1 base from J, with 32 bases between. In germline, CDR1 is MNHEY, CDR2 SMNVEV (reference sequence). CDR3 protein: CASRSVLGARVRSARTDTQYF. CDR3 nucleotide sequence: TGTGCCAGCAGATCCGTCTTGGGGGCGCGGGTTCGCTCTGCACGCACAGATACGCAGTATTTT.

The chain recombines TRBV10-3 with TRBJ1-1, with D maybe TRBD1 (6 bases). Trimming removed 10 bases from V and 5 bases from J, with 20 bases in between. Germline loops: CDR1 ENHRY, CDR2 SYGVKD. The CDR3 is made up of 14 amino acids. The CDR3 coding sequence is TGTGCCACGTCGGCCGGGGGCGAAGGGACTGAAGCTTTCTTT. It codes for CATSAGGEGTEAFF.

The chain combines TRBV9 with TRBJ1-2; D is ambiguous. Looked up from germline, CDR1 is SGDLS and CDR2 is YYNGEE. The CDR3 has 16 amino acids. V was clipped by 3 bases and J by 0 bases, with 15 bases between them. For the CDR3, the DNA is TGTGCCAGCAGCGCCCGGGGAAAGGTAGCTAACTATGGCTACACCTTC. Protein sequence: CASSARGKVANYGYTF.

The chain couples TRBV5-4 to TRBJ2-2; 10 bases map to TRBD1. Trimming at V came to 1 base and at J to 1 base, leaving 1 base not matched to a gene. The CDR3 has 16 amino acids. The germline V gene encodes CDR1 SGHNT and CDR2 YYREEE (reference sequence). CDR3 in DNA: TGTGCCAGCAGCTTGCGGGACAGGGGGAACACCGGGGAGCTGTTTTTT. This gives the protein CASSLRDRGNTGELFF.

The chain links TRBV29-1 to TRBJ2-1; tentatively, D is TRBD1 or TRBD2 (6 bases each). The CDR3 spans 14 residues. V shed 6 bases and J shed 6 bases, with 18 bases lying between them. CDR1 and CDR2 (germline): SQVTM, ANQGSEA. CDR3 in DNA: TGCAGCGTCCTAGGGGGGCCAGCAATCAATGAGCAGTTCTTC. Its protein is CSVLGGPAINEQFF.

Details on this clone: At the DNA level, this CDR3 is encoded by other sequences in the same sample as well. This chain joins TRBV19 and TRBJ2-7; perhaps TRBD2 as D (6 bases). V lost 1 base and J lost 3, with 13 bases in between. CDR3 size: 15 residues. The V gene's germline CDR1 is LNHDA and CDR2 SQIVND (reference sequence). Here the CDR3 reads CASSIAEGGRYEQYF. The CDR3 coding sequence is TGTGCCAGTAGTATAGCGGAGGGTGGTCGCTACGAGCAGTACTTC.

This chain joins TRBV18 and TRBJ1-6; D is unresolved. In germline, CDR1 is KGHSH, CDR2 LQKENI. CDR3 size: 15 residues. V shed 4 bases and J shed 2 bases, with 9 bases lying between them. The CDR3 sequence: CASSLGYPYNSPLHF. CDR3 DNA sequence: TGTGCCAGCTCACTGGGGTACCCCTATAATTCACCCCTCCACTTT.